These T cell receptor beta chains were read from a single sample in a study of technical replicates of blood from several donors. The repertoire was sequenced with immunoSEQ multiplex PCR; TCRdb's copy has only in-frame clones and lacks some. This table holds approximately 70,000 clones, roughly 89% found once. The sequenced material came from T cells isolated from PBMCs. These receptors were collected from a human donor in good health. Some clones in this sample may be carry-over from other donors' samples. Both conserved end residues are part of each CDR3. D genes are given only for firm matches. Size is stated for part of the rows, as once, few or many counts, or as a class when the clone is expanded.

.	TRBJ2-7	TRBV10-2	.	TGCGCCACCCGATCAGGTTTCGTCGAGCAGTACTTC	CATRSGFVEQYF
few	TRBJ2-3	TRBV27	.	TGTGCCAGCAGTTTAGCCCTAGTCACAGATACGCAGTATTTT	CASSLALVTDTQYF
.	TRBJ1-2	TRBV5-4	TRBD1	TGTGCCAGCAGCTTGGACGGACAGGGGGCCGACTTCTATCGCTACACCTTC	CASSLDGQGADFYRYTF
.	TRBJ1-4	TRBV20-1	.	TGCAGTGCTAGAGTCATCGAAAAACTGTTTTTT	CSARVIEKLFF
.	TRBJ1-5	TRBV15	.	TGTGCCACCAGCAGAGATCTGACCGACAGCCTAGATCAGCCCCAGCATTTT	CATSRDLTDSLDQPQHF
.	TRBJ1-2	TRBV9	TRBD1	TGTGCCAGCAGCGTAGGTCGGGACAGGGGGCTCGTCTATGGCTACACCTTC	CASSVGRDRGLVYGYTF
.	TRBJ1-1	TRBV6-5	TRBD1	TGTGCCAGCAGCCACCGGGACAGAAACTTTGAAGCTTTCTTT	CASSHRDRNFEAFF
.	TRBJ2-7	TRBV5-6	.	TGTGCCAGCAGCTTTGACAGGATCTCCTACGAGCAGTACTTC	CASSFDRISYEQYF
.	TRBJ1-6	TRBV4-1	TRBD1	TGCGCCAGCAGCCATGACAGGGGCACCTATAATTCACCCCTCCACTTT	CASSHDRGTYNSPLHF
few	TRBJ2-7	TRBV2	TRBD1	TGTGCCAGCAGTGAAGCGGGGACAGAGACCTACGAGCAGTACTTC	CASSEAGTETYEQYF
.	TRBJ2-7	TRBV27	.	TGTGCCAGCAGTGTGGAACGGAGGAGCTCCTACGAGCAGTACTTC	CASSVERRSSYEQYF
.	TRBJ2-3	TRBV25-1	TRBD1	TGTGCCAGCAGTGAAAAGGCACAGGGGGCCCAAGATACGCAGTATTTT	CASSEKAQGAQDTQYF
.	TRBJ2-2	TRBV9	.	TGTGCCAGCAGCGCCACCGGGAACGGGGAGCTGTTTTTT	CASSATGNGELFF